This TCR beta chain was captured in a study of Graves' ophthalmopathy and Graves' hyperthyroidism. A follow-up of 18 months without ophthalmopathy meant that hyperthyroidism was stable. PBMCs were obtained from roughly 10 ml of fresh peripheral blood. This clonotype was counted ten times or more. CDR3 regions of TCR beta were amplified from RNA transcripts. Second-round multiplex PCR came after a first-round RT-PCR that employed HTBI primers. One entry per CDR3 protein, called by TCRdb with MiXCR from the multiplex PCR reads. Here the sample spans 400,000 to 450,000 distinct CDR3 sequences, more than 20% being singletons. Sequencing input: peripheral blood. The clonotype comes from a woman aged 18-29 years with stable Graves' hyperthyroidism.

For the CDR3, the DNA is TGTGCCAGCAGCTTGCGGAGAGGAAGAAACACTGAAGCTTTCTTT. Translating it yields CASSLRRGRNTEAFF. The chain links TRBV7-6 to TRBJ1-1; D remains ambiguous. V lost 3 bases and J 2 bases, leaving 13 bases between the germline ends. The CDR3 totals 15 residues. Germline loops: CDR1 SGHVS, CDR2 FNYEAQ.